The 6 T cell receptor beta chains below all came from one sample that was sequenced in a study of regulatory T cells in long-lasting Graves disease. CDR3 regions were amplified by Arm-PCR using iRepertoire HTBI primers to build TCR beta libraries. From the multiplex PCR reads, TCRdb called clonotypes with MiXCR, one entry per CDR3 protein. The sample shows under 500,000 distinct CDR3 sequences, less than 25% of them seen only once. Time point noted: persistent/refractory GD, antithyroid drugs over 5 years with positive TRAb. From PBMCs, RNA was extracted and then used to make the TCR library. Sequences were derived from peripheral blood mononuclear cells (PBMCs), sampled when the disease was refractory, from a patient treated with antithyroid drugs. These receptors originate from a female donor with Graves disease.

This clonotype was counted only a few times. The V gene is TRBV30, the J gene TRBJ1-6; a weak D match, TRBD1 (5 bases). Trimming pared 2 bases from V and 6 bases from J, leaving 11 bases between. The V gene's germline CDR1 is GTSNPN and CDR2 SVGIG (reference sequence). This CDR3 comprises 14 residues. CDR3 coding DNA: TGTGCCTGGAGTCTCGGGACTCTTAATTCACCCCTCCACTTT. Its translation is CAWSLGTLNSPLHF.

This clonotype was counted at least ten times. CDR3 loop: CSAPSRGNTEAFF. The DNA for the CDR3 is TGCAGTGCGCCGTCGCGGGGAAACACTGAAGCTTTCTTT. This chain joins TRBV20-1 and TRBJ1-1; D gene uncertain. Trimming cost V 6 bases and J 2 bases, with 13 bases left between them. In germline, CDR1 is DFQATT, CDR2 SNEGSKA (reference sequence). The CDR3 has 13 residues.

The table lists this clonotype with a few counts. The chain joins TRBV7-6 to TRBJ2-7, with TRBD2 matching 7 bases. The CDR3 sequence is 13 residues long. J lost 7 bases, V lost 5 bases, and 8 bases had no gene match. Germline assignment: CDR1 SGHVS and CDR2 FNYEAQ. CDR3: CASSVGAGGEQYF. In DNA form, the CDR3 reads TGTGCCAGCAGCGTCGGGGCCGGGGGGGAGCAGTACTTC.

This clonotype was counted at least ten times. CDR3 sequence: CSARGTGGYEQYF. The DNA for the CDR3 is TGCAGTGCTAGGGGGACAGGGGGCTACGAGCAGTACTTC. This chain connects TRBV20-1 to TRBJ2-7, with 11 nucleotides matching TRBD1. CDR1 and CDR2 (germline): DFQATT, SNEGSKA (reference sequence). This CDR3 comprises 13 residues. With V trimmed by 3 bases and J by 3 bases, 1 base remained unmatched.

This clonotype was detected many times. The genes are TRBV28 and TRBJ2-2, with 10 bases that match TRBD1. V trimming: 6 bases; J trimming: 6 bases; junction bases outside the gene matches: 1. This CDR3 has 13 amino acids. The germline gives CDR1 MDHEN, CDR2 SYDVKM. The CDR3 protein is CASSGTGAGELFF. The CDR3 nucleotides are TGTGCCAGCAGCGGGACAGGGGCCGGGGAGCTGTTTTTT.

This clonotype appeared a few times. V and J are TRBV25-1 and TRBJ2-7; TRBD1 or TRBD2 may be the D gene (6 bases each). The V end lost 4 bases, the J end lost 6 bases, and 16 bases lay between the germline ends. The CDR3 is made up of 14 amino acids. Germline CDR1 reads MGHDK; CDR2 reads SYGVNS. The CDR3 is CASSGGAGWSEQYF. CDR3 sequence (DNA): TGTGCCAGCAGTGGGGGGGCAGGGTGGAGCGAGCAGTACTTC.